The 20 T cell receptor beta chains reported below all come from one sample, sequenced in a study of cytomegalovirus exposure and HLA in healthy donors. The PCR was carried out with 60 Vbeta primers and 13 Jbeta primers. Method: immunoSEQ multiplex PCR; TCRdb's copy keeps in-frame clones and lacks some. The sample records some 150,000 clones, around 72% being singletons. The specimen sequenced was PBMCs. The receptors come from a man aged 50-60 years in good health and CMV-seropositive.

The chain couples TRBV6-5 to TRBJ1-1; TRBD1 is a possible D gene (6 bases). V lost 6 bases, J lost 5 bases, and 10 bases lay in between. The length of the CDR3 is 12 residues. CDR1 and CDR2 (germline): MNHEY, SVGAGI. CDR3 residues: CASSNRVTEAFF. The CDR3 DNA sequence: TGTGCCAGCAGCAACAGGGTAACTGAAGCTTTCTTT.

The chain combines TRBV2 with TRBJ2-1; D might be TRBD2 (6 bases). Germline V gene lookup returns CDR1 SNHLY and CDR2 FYNNEI. CDR3 length: 17 residues. V lost 4 bases and J lost 0, with 16 bases in between. The CDR3: CASSGDSHFSSYNEQFF. CDR3 nucleotides: TGTGCCAGCAGTGGGGACTCGCACTTCAGCTCCTACAATGAGCAGTTCTTC.

This sequence joins TRBV6-6 and TRBJ1-1; D is possibly TRBD1 (6 bases). Germline assignment: CDR1 MNHNY and CDR2 SVGAGI (reference sequence). V was pared by 2 bases and J by 1 base, with 11 bases between. CDR3 length equals 15 residues. CDR3 residues: CASSYVQGWNTEAFF. The CDR3 DNA reads as TGTGCCAGCAGTTACGTGCAGGGGTGGAACACTGAAGCTTTCTTT.

This clone was recorded only once. The chain couples TRBV29-1 to TRBJ1-2; 7 nucleotides agree with TRBD1. The CDR3 consists of 14 residues. Trimming cost V 4 bases and J 4 bases; bases outside gene matches: 9. Germline V CDR1 and CDR2: SQVTM, ANQGSEA. The CDR3 loop is CSVGHEGALYGYTF. The DNA for the CDR3 is TGCAGCGTTGGTCACGAGGGGGCCCTCTATGGCTACACCTTC.

The chain recombines TRBV11-2 with TRBJ2-7; D gene unclear. Trimming removed 1 base at V and 1 base at J, with 8 bases between. Germline CDR1 is SGHAT and CDR2 is FQNNGV. The CDR3 has 14 residues. CDR3 bases: TGTGCCAGCAGCTTAGTTCCACTTTCCTACGAGCAGTACTTC. Its protein product is CASSLVPLSYEQYF.

This clone was counted a single time. The chain uses TRBV5-1 and TRBJ2-7; D is perhaps TRBD1 (5 bases). Germline V CDR1 and CDR2: SGHRS, YFSETQ. V was shortened by 0 bases and J by 3 bases, with 13 bases between the two germline ends. The CDR3 sequence is 15 residues long. The CDR3 loop is CASSLAAGAGYEQYF. CDR3 DNA sequence: TGCGCCAGCAGCTTGGCTGCTGGGGCCGGCTACGAGCAGTACTTC.

In its sample, this clone was seen a few times. The chain employs TRBV29-1 and TRBJ1-2; TRBD1 matches at 8 bases. CDR3 length: 14 amino acids. V trimming: 5 bases; J trimming: 8 bases; junction bases outside the gene matches: 13. Germline V lookup: CDR1 SQVTM, CDR2 ANQGSEA. CDR3 DNA: TGCAGCGTTCAGACTTGGACAGGGTTTGGCGGCTACACCTTC. It encodes CSVQTWTGFGGYTF. Full variable domain (missing parts from reference TRBV29-1 and TRBJ1-2): SAVISQKPSRDICQRGTSLTIQCQVDSQVTMMFWYRQQPGQSLTLIATANQGSEATYESGFVIDKFPISRPNLTFSTLTVSNMSPEDSSIYLCSVQTWTGFGGYTFGSGTRLTVV.

The CDR3 spells CASSSLRGGELFF. The DNA of the CDR3 is TGTGCCAGCAGTTCTCTGAGGGGGGGGGAGCTGTTTTTT. The chain links TRBV27 to TRBJ2-2, with D tentatively TRBD1 (6 bases). V was trimmed by 4 bases and J by 8 bases, leaving 11 bases between them. CDR3 length: 13 amino acids. CDR1 is MNHEY and CDR2 is SMNVEV in the germline V gene (reference sequence).

In its sample, this clone is medium-sized (0.01 to 0.1%). The V call is TRBV6-7, the J call TRBJ2-1; possible D gene TRBD2, 6 bases. TRBV6-7 is an open reading frame, and its role is uncertain. The CDR3 is 16 residues long. V dropped 2 bases and J dropped 5 bases, with 16 bases sitting between them. This CDR3 reads CASSYPDWRGDNEQFF. DNA of the CDR3: TGTGCCAGCAGTTACCCCGATTGGCGGGGAGACAATGAGCAGTTCTTC.

The V and J genes are TRBV12-5 and TRBJ2-3, with TRBD2 identical over 7 bases. V dropped 1 base and J dropped 1; count of bases not matched to a gene: 5. The germline CDR1 and CDR2 sequences are LGHNT and FRNRAP. The CDR3 sequence is 16 residues long. CDR3: CASGLGASGGTDTQYF. CDR3 nucleotides: TGTGCTAGTGGTTTGGGGGCTAGCGGTGGCACAGATACGCAGTATTTT.

A few counts support this clone. The rearrangement uses TRBV5-1 and TRBJ2-1, with D hard to call. The CDR3 loop spans 10 amino acids. V lost 5 bases, J lost 7 bases, and 4 bases lay in between. Germline V gene lookup returns CDR1 SGHRS and CDR2 YFSETQ. The CDR3 coding sequence is TGCGCCAGCAGGTATAATGAGCAGTTCTTC. Protein product: CASRYNEQFF.

The chain recombines TRBV5-8 with TRBJ1-1, with D hard to call. The ends were cut back, 2 bases at V and 5 bases at J, with 7 bases in the middle. The CDR3 runs to 12 residues. The V gene's germline CDR1 is SGHTS and CDR2 YDEGEE. The CDR3 protein is CASSFRRTEAFF. The DNA of the CDR3 is TGTGCCAGCAGCTTTAGGAGAACTGAAGCTTTCTTT.

The chain links TRBV15 to TRBJ1-5; D not certain. The CDR3 has 13 amino acids. Looked up from germline, CDR1 is LNHNV and CDR2 is YYDKDF (reference sequence). The ends were cut back, 0 bases at V and 7 bases at J, with 7 bases in the middle. CDR3 sequence (DNA): TGTGCCACCAGCAGAGAGGGAGCGCAGCCCCAGCATTTT. Protein product: CATSREGAQPQHF. The variable domain in full, with the rest retrieved from reference TRBV15 and TRBJ1-5, is DAMVIQNPRYQVTQFGKPVTLSCSQTLNHNVMYWYQQKSSQAPKLLFHYYDKDFNNEADTPDNFQSRRPNTSFCFLDIRSPGLGDTAMYLCATSREGAQPQHFGDGTRLSIL.

This chain uses TRBV28 with TRBJ1-1; D is uncertain. Between the trimmed V and J ends, which lost 5 bases and 1 base, there was a span of 8 bases. The CDR3 has 13 residues. The germline gives CDR1 MDHEN, CDR2 SYDVKM. DNA for the CDR3: TGTGCCAGCAGTCCCTTATGGAACACTGAAGCTTTCTTT. Protein sequence: CASSPLWNTEAFF.

The chain recombines TRBV7-2 with TRBJ2-7; D unclear. Germline V gene sequence: CDR1 SGHTA, CDR2 FQGNSA. This CDR3 contains 14 residues. V shed 1 base and J shed 2 bases, with 9 bases lying between them. CDR3 DNA sequence: TGTGCCAGCAGCTTAGTTGACACACCCTACGAGCAGTACTTC. Its translation: CASSLVDTPYEQYF.

This chain connects TRBV4-3 to TRBJ1-4; a possible D gene is TRBD1 (5 bases). Germline V gene data show CDR1 as LGHNA and CDR2 as YSLEER. V lost 0 bases and J lost 6, with 14 bases in between. The CDR3 length is 16 residues. For the CDR3, the DNA is TGCGCCAGCAGCCAAGATAAGAAGGGGCAGGATGAAAAACTGTTTTTT. This codes for CASSQDKKGQDEKLFF.

The V call is TRBV6-6, the J call TRBJ2-3, with a weak D call TRBD1 (6 bases). Germline V gives CDR1 MNHNY, CDR2 SVGAGI (reference sequence). V was clipped by 2 bases and J by 0 bases, with 12 bases between them. This CDR3 has 16 residues. CDR3 amino acids: CASSYGPGASTDTQYF. The CDR3 nucleotides read TGTGCCAGCAGTTACGGGCCAGGGGCTAGCACAGATACGCAGTATTTT.

This chain uses TRBV2 with TRBJ1-3, with D possibly TRBD1 on 6 matching bases. There are 14 residues in the CDR3. Per the germline V gene, CDR1 is SNHLY and CDR2 is FYNNEI. V was trimmed by 7 bases and J by 3 bases, leaving 13 bases between them. The CDR3 sequence is CASIQDSSGNTIYF. In DNA form, the CDR3 reads TGTGCCAGCATTCAGGACAGTAGTGGAAACACCATATATTTT.

This chain joins TRBV29-1 and TRBJ2-1, with D possibly being TRBD2 (6 bases). The CDR3 consists of 14 residues. CDR1 is SQVTM and CDR2 is ANQGSEA in the germline V gene. CDR3 in DNA: TGCAGTGCCCGGGGACTCCTAACCTACAATGAGCAGTTCTTC. Encoded protein: CSARGLLTYNEQFF.

This clone turned up a few times. The chain employs TRBV6-6 and TRBJ2-4; 8 bases map to TRBD2. Germline CDR1 reads MNHNY; CDR2 reads SVGAGI (reference sequence). J gave up 8 bases and V 4 bases, and 7 bases lay outside the gene matches. This CDR3 has 14 amino acids. The CDR3 DNA is TGTGCCAGCAGTTTGGGACTAGGTTCGTACATTCAGTACTTC. It specifies CASSLGLGSYIQYF.